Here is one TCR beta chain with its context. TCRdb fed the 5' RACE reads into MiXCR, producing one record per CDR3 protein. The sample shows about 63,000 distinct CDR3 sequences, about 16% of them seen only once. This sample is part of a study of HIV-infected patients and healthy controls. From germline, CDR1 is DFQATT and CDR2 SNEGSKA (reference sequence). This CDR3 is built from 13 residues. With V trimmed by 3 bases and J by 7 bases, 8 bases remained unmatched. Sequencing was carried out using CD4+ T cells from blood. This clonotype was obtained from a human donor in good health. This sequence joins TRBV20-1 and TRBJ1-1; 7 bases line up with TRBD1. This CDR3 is CSASRTGKSEAFF. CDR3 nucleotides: TGCAGTGCTAGCCGGACAGGCAAGAGTGAAGCTTTCTTT.